The clone carrying this T cell receptor (beta chain) was recorded a few times. No antigen is known for it. The CDR3 is made up of 16 amino acids. The junction had 4 bases not matched to a gene; V was cut back by 1 base and J by 0 bases. Germline V gene lookup returns CDR1 SEHNR and CDR2 FQNEAQ (reference sequence). These data come from a study of T-cell reconstitution after alpha-beta-depleted transplantation in children. A TCRbeta library incorporating unique molecular identifiers was prepared. MiXCR, run by TCRdb on the PCR reads, gives a single entry per CDR3 protein. The sample includes roughly 670,000 distinct CDR3 sequences, over 10% of them seen just once. Study outcomes and limitations: Surviving recipient T cells and thymic progenitors produced the high day-60 TCRbeta diversity seen in some patients. Several hundred expanded graft clones reportedly supplied alpha-beta T cells about two months after transplant. T-cell counts and diversity at one year following transplant were attributed mainly to newly produced T cells.

The source material was PBMCs, sampled before TCRalphabeta/CD19-depleted stem cell transplant. The rearrangement uses TRBV7-9 and TRBJ2-3, with 7 bases matching TRBD2. The clonotype originates from a girl aged 2 to 9 with congenital amegakaryocytic thrombocytopenia, due to receive a stem cell transplant. CDR3 nucleotide sequence: TGTGCCAGCAGCTTAGGGCCAGCGGGAAGCACAGATACGCAGTATTTT. Protein sequence: CASSLGPAGSTDTQYF.